This T cell receptor (beta chain) was observed in a study of blood T cell repertoires in COVID-19. Study-wide background: T cells, B-cell-depleted T cells, or PBMCs supplied cDNA or gDNA.

This table comes from immunoSEQ multiplex PCR, and its TCRdb copy is limited to in-frame clones, with some not included. The table includes 35,000 to 50,000 clones, 85% to 90% detected once. Germline V CDR1 and CDR2: SGHTA, FQGNSA. CDR3 length equals 13 residues. The ends were cut back, 2 bases at V and 4 bases at J, with 8 bases in the middle. This sequence originates from a man in his fifties with active COVID-19. This chain links TRBV7-2 with TRBJ1-2; possible D gene TRBD1, 5 bases. Sequences were obtained from peripheral blood. The CDR3 coding sequence is TGTGCCAGCAGCTTATTACAGGTCTATGGCTACACCTTC. Translation gives CASSLLQVYGYTF. Using reference TRBV7-2 and TRBJ1-2 for the parts outside the CDR3, the full variable domain is GAGVSQSPSNKVTEKGKDVELRCDPISGHTALYWYRQSLGQGLEFLIYFQGNSAPDKSGLPSDRFSAERTGGSVSTLTIQRTQQEDSAVYLCASSLLQVYGYTFGSGTRLTVV.